These T cell receptor beta chains were read from a single sample in a study of T cells of healthy individuals. MiXCR, applied by TCRdb to the 5' RACE reads, yields one record per CDR3 protein. The table has about 96,000 distinct CDR3 sequences, around 17% seen once. Every receptor here comes from a human donor in good health. The CDR3 runs from the conserved cysteine through the conserved F or W. The order of the fields is J gene, V gene, D gene, CDR3 length, clone size, CDR3 protein, CDR3 DNA. The D gene is left open where the match is weak. Where a row states a size, it is once, few, many or the class of an expanded clone; other rows omit it.

j_call: TRBJ2-7
v_call: TRBV2
d_call: TRBD1
cdr3_length: 13
clone_size: few
cdr3_aa: CASSSGTGTEQYF
cdr3_nt: TGTGCCAGCAGTTCCGGGACAGGGACCGAGCAGTACTTC

j_call: TRBJ1-5
v_call: TRBV4-2
d_call: NA
cdr3_length: 14
clone_size: NA
cdr3_aa: CASSQEWFNQPQHF
cdr3_nt: TGTGCCAGCAGCCAAGAGTGGTTCAATCAGCCCCAGCATTTT

j_call: TRBJ2-3
v_call: TRBV28
d_call: TRBD2
cdr3_length: 15
clone_size: many
cdr3_aa: CASIPAGGLTDTQYF
cdr3_nt: TGTGCCAGCATACCAGCGGGAGGCCTAACAGATACGCAGTATTTT

j_call: TRBJ2-1
v_call: TRBV7-9
d_call: NA
cdr3_length: 14
clone_size: many
cdr3_aa: CASSLESSYNEQFF
cdr3_nt: TGTGCCAGCAGCTTAGAGAGCTCCTACAATGAGCAGTTCTTC

j_call: TRBJ2-5
v_call: TRBV5-1
d_call: NA
cdr3_length: 15
clone_size: many
cdr3_aa: CASSLDVRGQETQYF
cdr3_nt: TGCGCCAGCAGCTTGGATGTGAGGGGCCAAGAGACCCAGTACTTC

j_call: TRBJ2-5
v_call: TRBV28
d_call: TRBD1
cdr3_length: 15
clone_size: NA
cdr3_aa: CASSPGGQGQETQYF
cdr3_nt: TGTGCCAGCAGTCCCGGGGGACAGGGTCAAGAGACCCAGTACTTC

j_call: TRBJ2-7
v_call: TRBV4-2
d_call: NA
cdr3_length: 14
clone_size: NA
cdr3_aa: CASSPKTSGNEQYF
cdr3_nt: TGTGCCAGCAGCCCCAAGACGTCGGGGAACGAGCAGTACTTC

j_call: TRBJ1-2
v_call: TRBV4-3
d_call: NA
cdr3_length: 16
clone_size: few
cdr3_aa: CASSLEGGPESYGYTF
cdr3_nt: TGCGCCAGCAGCCTTGAAGGGGGGCCGGAAAGCTATGGCTACACCTTC

j_call: TRBJ2-2
v_call: TRBV7-3
d_call: TRBD1
cdr3_length: 17
clone_size: few
cdr3_aa: CASSPPPGTGAAGELFF
cdr3_nt: TGTGCCAGCAGCCCCCCACCCGGGACAGGGGCTGCCGGGGAGCTGTTTTTT

j_call: TRBJ1-1
v_call: TRBV7-9
d_call: NA
cdr3_length: 13
clone_size: NA
cdr3_aa: CASSYLTNTEAFF
cdr3_nt: TGTGCCAGCAGCTACCTGACGAACACTGAAGCTTTCTTT

j_call: TRBJ1-5
v_call: TRBV2
d_call: TRBD1
cdr3_length: 14
clone_size: few
cdr3_aa: CASSDRTGLQPQHF
cdr3_nt: TGTGCCAGCAGTGACCGGACAGGGCTACAGCCCCAGCATTTT

j_call: TRBJ2-7
v_call: TRBV20-1
d_call: NA
cdr3_length: 15
clone_size: NA
cdr3_aa: CSARRSQDFSYEQYF
cdr3_nt: TGCAGTGCTAGAAGGTCCCAGGACTTCTCGTACGAGCAGTACTTC

j_call: TRBJ1-6
v_call: TRBV29-1
d_call: TRBD1
cdr3_length: 13
clone_size: many
cdr3_aa: CSVGTGVGSPLHF
cdr3_nt: TGCAGCGTTGGCACAGGGGTAGGATCACCCCTCCACTTT

j_call: TRBJ2-3
v_call: TRBV7-2
d_call: NA
cdr3_length: 13
clone_size: NA
cdr3_aa: CASSSQGSDTQYF
cdr3_nt: TGTGCCAGCAGCTCCCAGGGGTCAGATACGCAGTATTTT

j_call: TRBJ2-7
v_call: TRBV28
d_call: NA
cdr3_length: 13
clone_size: NA
cdr3_aa: CASSLYRSYEQYF
cdr3_nt: TGTGCCAGCAGTTTGTACAGGAGTTACGAGCAGTACTTC

j_call: TRBJ2-1
v_call: TRBV12-3/TRBV12-4
d_call: NA
cdr3_length: 14
clone_size: NA
cdr3_aa: CASNQGPSYNEQFF
cdr3_nt: TGTGCCAGCAATCAGGGGCCCTCCTACAATGAGCAGTTCTTC

j_call: TRBJ2-7
v_call: TRBV20-1
d_call: NA
cdr3_length: 11
clone_size: few
cdr3_aa: CSARAVYEQYF
cdr3_nt: TGCAGTGCTAGAGCTGTATACGAGCAGTACTTC

j_call: TRBJ2-7
v_call: TRBV4-2
d_call: TRBD2
cdr3_length: 14
clone_size: NA
cdr3_aa: CASSQTSGGYEQYF
cdr3_nt: TGTGCCAGCAGCCAGACTAGCGGGGGGTACGAGCAGTACTTC

j_call: TRBJ2-5
v_call: TRBV5-6
d_call: NA
cdr3_length: 16
clone_size: NA
cdr3_aa: CASSLWTPLLEETQYF
cdr3_nt: TGTGCCAGCAGCTTATGGACACCACTCCTAGAAGAGACCCAGTACTTC

j_call: TRBJ1-1
v_call: TRBV20-1
d_call: NA
cdr3_length: 13
clone_size: NA
cdr3_aa: CSARGAGDTEAFF
cdr3_nt: TGCAGTGCGCGAGGGGCCGGTGACACTGAAGCTTTCTTT

j_call: TRBJ2-2
v_call: TRBV28
d_call: NA
cdr3_length: 15
clone_size: many
cdr3_aa: CASRIEYLGTGELFF
cdr3_nt: TGTGCCAGCAGGATTGAGTACCTGGGCACCGGGGAGCTGTTTTTT

j_call: TRBJ2-1
v_call: TRBV5-1
d_call: NA
cdr3_length: 15
clone_size: many
cdr3_aa: CASSLGARGDNEQFF
cdr3_nt: TGCGCCAGCAGCTTGGGCGCTAGAGGTGACAATGAGCAGTTCTTC

j_call: TRBJ2-2
v_call: TRBV6-1
d_call: TRBD2
cdr3_length: 17
clone_size: NA
cdr3_aa: CASRAGTSGSFTGELFF
cdr3_nt: TGTGCCAGCAGGGCTGGGACTAGCGGGAGTTTCACCGGGGAGCTGTTTTTT

j_call: TRBJ2-7
v_call: TRBV5-1
d_call: NA
cdr3_length: 13
clone_size: few
cdr3_aa: CASSLDSPYEQYF
cdr3_nt: TGCGCCAGCAGCTTGGACAGCCCCTACGAGCAGTACTTC

j_call: TRBJ2-3
v_call: TRBV21-1
d_call: NA
cdr3_length: 14
clone_size: few
cdr3_aa: CANTRAGGLDTQYF
cdr3_nt: TGTGCCAACACCAGGGCAGGGGGATTAGATACGCAGTATTTT

j_call: TRBJ2-1
v_call: TRBV7-3
d_call: NA
cdr3_length: 13
clone_size: NA
cdr3_aa: CASSLQAGHEQFF
cdr3_nt: TGTGCCAGCAGCTTACAAGCGGGCCATGAGCAGTTCTTC

j_call: TRBJ2-1
v_call: TRBV4-3
d_call: NA
cdr3_length: 16
clone_size: few
cdr3_aa: CASSQDQDFSYNEQFF
cdr3_nt: TGCGCCAGCAGCCAAGATCAAGACTTTTCCTACAATGAGCAGTTCTTC

j_call: TRBJ2-5
v_call: TRBV2
d_call: NA
cdr3_length: 13
clone_size: many
cdr3_aa: CASSVEWGETQYF
cdr3_nt: TGTGCCAGCAGTGTTGAGTGGGGCGAGACCCAGTACTTC

j_call: TRBJ1-1
v_call: TRBV2
d_call: NA
cdr3_length: 15
clone_size: few
cdr3_aa: CASCTGGLEGTEAFF
cdr3_nt: TGTGCCAGCTGCACCGGAGGGCTAGAAGGCACTGAAGCTTTCTTT

j_call: TRBJ1-4
v_call: TRBV6-5
d_call: NA
cdr3_length: 13
clone_size: NA
cdr3_aa: CASKLATNEKLFF
cdr3_nt: TGTGCCAGCAAGCTCGCAACTAATGAAAAACTGTTTTTT

j_call: TRBJ1-2
v_call: TRBV7-2
d_call: TRBD1
cdr3_length: 17
clone_size: few
cdr3_aa: CASSSTTAGTGGSGYTF
cdr3_nt: TGTGCCAGCAGCTCCACTACTGCCGGGACAGGGGGTAGCGGCTACACCTTC

j_call: TRBJ2-1
v_call: TRBV6-5
d_call: NA
cdr3_length: 13
clone_size: few
cdr3_aa: CASSYSLLNEQFF
cdr3_nt: TGTGCCAGCAGTTACTCACTCTTAAATGAGCAGTTCTTC

j_call: TRBJ2-3
v_call: TRBV20-1
d_call: TRBD2
cdr3_length: 14
clone_size: NA
cdr3_aa: CSARTSGSTDTQYF
cdr3_nt: TGCAGTGCTAGAACTAGCGGAAGCACAGATACGCAGTATTTT

j_call: TRBJ1-1
v_call: TRBV5-1
d_call: NA
cdr3_length: 11
clone_size: NA
cdr3_aa: CASFTGTEAFF
cdr3_nt: TGCGCCAGCTTCACGGGCACTGAAGCTTTCTTT

j_call: TRBJ2-7
v_call: TRBV6-2/TRBV6-3
d_call: NA
cdr3_length: 15
clone_size: NA
cdr3_aa: CASSYLDVSSYEQYF
cdr3_nt: TGTGCCAGCAGTTACCTGGATGTGAGCTCCTACGAGCAGTACTTC

j_call: TRBJ1-4
v_call: TRBV5-1
d_call: NA
cdr3_length: 14
clone_size: NA
cdr3_aa: CASSLRAGNEKLFF
cdr3_nt: TGCGCCAGCAGCTTGCGTGCGGGGAACGAAAAACTGTTTTTT

j_call: TRBJ2-7
v_call: TRBV5-4
d_call: TRBD2
cdr3_length: 18
clone_size: many
cdr3_aa: CASSLGSSGLAGPYEQYF
cdr3_nt: TGTGCCAGCAGCTTGGGTAGCTCCGGACTAGCGGGACCCTACGAGCAGTACTTC

j_call: TRBJ1-1
v_call: TRBV20-1
d_call: TRBD1
cdr3_length: 14
clone_size: few
cdr3_aa: CSARKQGANTEAFF
cdr3_nt: TGCAGTGCCCGAAAACAGGGGGCGAACACTGAAGCTTTCTTT

j_call: TRBJ1-1
v_call: TRBV20-1
d_call: NA
cdr3_length: 15
clone_size: NA
cdr3_aa: CSARDGRHFNTEAFF
cdr3_nt: TGCAGTGCTAGAGATGGGCGTCATTTTAACACTGAAGCTTTCTTT

j_call: TRBJ2-3
v_call: TRBV29-1
d_call: NA
cdr3_length: 12
clone_size: few
cdr3_aa: CEGGRVGNTQYF
cdr3_nt: TGCGAGGGGGGCAGGGTAGGAAATACGCAGTATTTT

j_call: TRBJ1-5
v_call: TRBV28
d_call: NA
cdr3_length: 13
clone_size: NA
cdr3_aa: CASAALMDQPQHF
cdr3_nt: TGTGCCAGCGCGGCCCTAATGGACCAGCCCCAGCATTTT